This T cell receptor (beta chain) was recorded in a study of blood T cell repertoires in COVID-19. From germline, CDR1 is LGHNA and CDR2 YNFKEQ. Germline trimming cut 3 bases from V and 9 bases from J; bases unmatched to any gene: 13. The CDR3 contains 16 residues. Sequencing was performed with immunoSEQ multiplex PCR; in TCRdb, only in-frame clones are kept and a portion is missing. The sample records about 80,000 clones, 60% to 80% being singletons. The rearrangement links TRBV4-2 to TRBJ2-1, with TRBD2 matching 8 bases. The source material was peripheral blood. This sequence was found in a man between 65 and 85 years old with active or convalescent COVID-19. This CDR3 reads CASSQGDIAGGGEQFF. The CDR3 bases are TGTGCCAGCAGCCAGGGGGACATCGCGGGGGGCGGTGAGCAGTTCTTC.